This T cell receptor (beta chain) derives from a study of siplizumab effects on memory and regulatory T cells. Overall study findings and caveats: The study found naive T cells seemingly more diverse than memory cells and seemingly major alloresponse contributors.

The CDR3 has 14 residues. Looked up from germline, CDR1 is SGHNT and CDR2 is YYREEE (reference sequence). Trimming took off 0 bases at V and 4 bases at J, with 10 bases between the two ends. Clones were read by immunoSEQ multiplex PCR, and TCRdb kept only the in-frame ones, dropping some. There are more than 85,000 clones in the sample; around 90% occur only once, and roughly 2.7% lies in the top ten. Comment on this clone: The target antigen is unknown.

This clonotype was sampled from a human donor in good health. Some clones in this sample may be carry-over from other donors' samples. The chain carries TRBV5-4 and TRBJ1-1; the D gene is possibly TRBD1 (6 bases). Sequenced material: CD4+ T cells sorted from blood. CDR3 sequence (DNA): TGTGCCAGCAGCTTGGTAGGGGGGGCCACTGAAGCTTTCTTT. Translating it yields CASSLVGGATEAFF.